The entry below gives a single T cell receptor (beta chain) sequence along with its context. Antigen unknown. The data are from a study of cytomegalovirus exposure and HLA in healthy donors. The CDR3 contains 16 residues. The germline CDR1 and CDR2 sequences are SGHDT and YYEEEE. V gave up 4 bases and J gave up 0 bases, with 13 bases separating them. Some clones are missing from TCRdb's copy, which holds only in-frame ones; the method was immunoSEQ multiplex PCR. Of 190,000 or so clones in the sample, roughly 82% were seen once. Findings and caveats of the study: While the bulk of TCR sequences proved rare, some public TCRs turned up in many donors. The study put under 200 TCR beta chains on its list as cytomegalovirus-associated. Subsequent analysis showed first-cohort TCR clusters tending to co-occur in 120 or so validation repertoires.

This sequence originates from a woman between 25 and 40 years old in good health and CMV-seropositive. The J gene is TRBJ1-4, the V gene TRBV5-6; D is undetermined. Sequenced: PBMCs. CDR3 protein: CASSPRQASTNEKLFF. The DNA of the CDR3 is TGTGCCAGCAGCCCCCGGCAGGCATCAACTAATGAAAAACTGTTTTTT. Looking up the rest from reference TRBV5-6 and TRBJ1-4 gives the full variable domain: DAGVTQSPTHLIKTRGQQVTLRCSPKSGHDTVSWYQQALGQGPQFIFQYYEEEERQRGNFPDRFSGHQFPNYSSELNVNALLLGDSALYLCASSPRQASTNEKLFFGSGTQLSVL.